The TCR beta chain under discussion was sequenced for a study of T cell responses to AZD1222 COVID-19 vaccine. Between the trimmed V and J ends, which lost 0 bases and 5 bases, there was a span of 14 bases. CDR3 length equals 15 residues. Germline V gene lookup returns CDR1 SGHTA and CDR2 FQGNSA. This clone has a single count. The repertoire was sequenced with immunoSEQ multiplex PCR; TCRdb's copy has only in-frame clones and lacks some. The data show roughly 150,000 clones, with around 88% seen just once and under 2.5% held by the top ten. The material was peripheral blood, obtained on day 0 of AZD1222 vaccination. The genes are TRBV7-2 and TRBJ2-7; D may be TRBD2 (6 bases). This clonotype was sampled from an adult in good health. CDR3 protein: CASSLAQGGRNEQYF. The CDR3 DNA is TGTGCCAGCAGCTTAGCCCAGGGAGGCCGCAACGAGCAGTACTTC.